This is a list of T cell receptor beta chains from one sample in a study of human T cells and chemical hapten exposure. A single record per CDR3 protein comes from TCRdb applying MiXCR to the RACE reads. The profile shows fewer than 60,000 distinct CDR3 sequences, around a tenth of them singletons. The specimen was whole blood, collected in connection with sensitization to the hapten diphenylcyclopropenone (DPC). The receptor source for this set is a woman between 50 and 59 years old with alopecia areata. Some clones in this sample may be carry-over from other donors' samples. Both conserved end residues are part of each CDR3. The D gene is left open where the match is weak. Clone sizes are given selectively: once, few, many, or a class where the clone is expanded.

V gene,clone size,CDR3 length,D gene,J gene,CDR3 DNA,CDR3 protein
TRBV9,many,16,TRBD1,TRBJ1-5,TGTGCCAGCAGCCCCGGGACAGCAAATAGCAATCAGCCCCAGCATTTT,CASSPGTANSNQPQHF
TRBV29-1,many,11,.,TRBJ2-5,TGCAGCGCCCGTCGTCAAGAGACCCAGTACTTC,CSARRQETQYF
TRBV7-2,medium-sized,19,TRBD1,TRBJ2-6,TGTGCCAGCAGCCCCCAGCCCGGGACAGGGGGATCTGGGGCCAACGTCCTGACTTTC,CASSPQPGTGGSGANVLTF
TRBV6-5,many,16,TRBD1,TRBJ1-6,TGTGCCAGCAGACCCTCGGACAGGGGTGGTAATTCACCCCTCCACTTT,CASRPSDRGGNSPLHF
TRBV20-1,many,16,.,TRBJ1-6,TGCAGTGCTAGAGATTTATGGGGCGGAAGCAATTCACCCCTCCACTTT,CSARDLWGGSNSPLHF
TRBV6-2/TRBV6-3,many,15,.,TRBJ2-6,TGTGCCAGCAGTTATGGAGGGTCTGGGGCCAACGTCCTGACTTTC,CASSYGGSGANVLTF
TRBV29-1,.,12,TRBD1,TRBJ2-7,TGCAGCGTTGAAGGACAGGGCGACGAGCAGTACTTC,CSVEGQGDEQYF
TRBV27,.,15,.,TRBJ2-1,TGTGCCAGCACCAGGAGTAGGGGTTCCTACAATGAGCAGTTCTTC,CASTRSRGSYNEQFF
TRBV11-2,many,15,TRBD2,TRBJ2-3,TGTGCCAGCAGCCGTAGCGGGAGGGCCCTCGACACGCAGTATTTT,CASSRSGRALDTQYF
TRBV5-6,medium-sized,12,.,TRBJ2-4,TGTGCCAGCAGCGGGGGGCACGTGTCTCAGTACTTC,CASSGGHVSQYF
TRBV7-2,few,15,TRBD2,TRBJ2-3,TGTGCCAGCAGCGTACTAGCGGGAGTCGTAGATACGCAGTATTTT,CASSVLAGVVDTQYF
TRBV7-8,many,14,TRBD1,TRBJ1-4,TGTGCCAGCAGCTTCCGGGACAGGGGAGGAAAACTGTTTTTT,CASSFRDRGGKLFF
TRBV3-1,many,13,.,TRBJ1-1,TGTGCCAGCAGCCATTCGACAGGCGTGGAAGCTTTCTTT,CASSHSTGVEAFF
TRBV4-2,many,17,TRBD2,TRBJ2-1,TGTGCCAGCAGCCAAGCTTTGGCAGCGGGAGGGAACAATGAGCAGTTCTTC,CASSQALAAGGNNEQFF
TRBV12-3/TRBV12-4,many,16,TRBD1,TRBJ2-7,TGTGCCAGCAGTCCAACAACCGGGACAGCCATCTACGAGCAGTACTTC,CASSPTTGTAIYEQYF
TRBV6-5,many,14,.,TRBJ2-7,TGTGCCAGCAGGCCGATTAGGAGCTCCTACGAGCAGTACTTC,CASRPIRSSYEQYF
TRBV7-6,many,20,TRBD2,TRBJ2-6,TGTGCCAGCAGCTTAGAAGGTAGAGGTCTAGCGGGAGCTGGGGCCAACGTCCTGACTTTC,CASSLEGRGLAGAGANVLTF